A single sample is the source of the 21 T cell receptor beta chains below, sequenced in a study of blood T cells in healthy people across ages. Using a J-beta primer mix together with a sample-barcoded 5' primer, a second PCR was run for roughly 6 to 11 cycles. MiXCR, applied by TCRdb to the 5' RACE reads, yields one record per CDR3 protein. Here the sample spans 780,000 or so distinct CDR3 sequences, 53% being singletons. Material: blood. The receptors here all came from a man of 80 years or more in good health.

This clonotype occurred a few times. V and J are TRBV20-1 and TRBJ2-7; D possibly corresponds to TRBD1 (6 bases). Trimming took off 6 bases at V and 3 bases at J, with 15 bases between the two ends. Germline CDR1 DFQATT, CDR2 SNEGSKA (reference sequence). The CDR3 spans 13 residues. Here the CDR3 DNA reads TGCAGTGCGCCGGGACAAATGAGCTACGAGCAGTACTTC. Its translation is CSAPGQMSYEQYF.

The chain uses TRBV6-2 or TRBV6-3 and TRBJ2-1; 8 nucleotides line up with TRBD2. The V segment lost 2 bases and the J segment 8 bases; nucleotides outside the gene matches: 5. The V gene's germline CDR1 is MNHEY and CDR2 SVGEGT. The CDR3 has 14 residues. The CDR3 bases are TGTGCCAGCAGTTACCGGATAGCGGGATATGAGCAGTTCTTC. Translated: CASSYRIAGYEQFF.

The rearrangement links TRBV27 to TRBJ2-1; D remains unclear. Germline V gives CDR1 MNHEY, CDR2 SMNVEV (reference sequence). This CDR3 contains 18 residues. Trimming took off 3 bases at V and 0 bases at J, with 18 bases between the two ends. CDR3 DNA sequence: TGTGCCAGCAGTTTTTCCGGCCCCGACTCGAGCTCCTACAATGAGCAGTTCTTC. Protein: CASSFSGPDSSSYNEQFF.

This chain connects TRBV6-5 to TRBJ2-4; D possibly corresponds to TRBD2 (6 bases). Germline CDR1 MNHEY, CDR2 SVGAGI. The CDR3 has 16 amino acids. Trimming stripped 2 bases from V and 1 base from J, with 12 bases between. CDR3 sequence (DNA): TGTGCCAGCAGTTACGACCGGGCGGGGGCCAAAAACATTCAGTACTTC. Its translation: CASSYDRAGAKNIQYF.

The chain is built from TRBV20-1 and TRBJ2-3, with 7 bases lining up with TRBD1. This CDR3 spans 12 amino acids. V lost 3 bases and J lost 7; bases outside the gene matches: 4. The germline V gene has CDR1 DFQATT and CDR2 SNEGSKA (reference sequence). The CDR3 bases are TGCAGTGCTAGCTTGACAGGGAATACGCAGTATTTT. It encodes CSASLTGNTQYF.

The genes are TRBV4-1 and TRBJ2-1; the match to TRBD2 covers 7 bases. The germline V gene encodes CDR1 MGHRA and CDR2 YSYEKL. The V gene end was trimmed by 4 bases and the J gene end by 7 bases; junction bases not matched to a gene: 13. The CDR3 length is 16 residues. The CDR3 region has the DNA TGCGCCAGCAGCCTCGCCGGGGGGAAAGTCGTAAATGAGCAGTTCTTC. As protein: CASSLAGGKVVNEQFF.

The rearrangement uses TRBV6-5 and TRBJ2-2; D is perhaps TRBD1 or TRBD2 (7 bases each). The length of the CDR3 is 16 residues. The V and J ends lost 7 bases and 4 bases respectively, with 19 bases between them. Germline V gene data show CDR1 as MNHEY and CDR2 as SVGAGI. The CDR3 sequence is CASKRVAGGATGELFF. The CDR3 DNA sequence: TGTGCCAGCAAAAGGGTTGCAGGGGGGGCCACCGGGGAGCTGTTTTTT.

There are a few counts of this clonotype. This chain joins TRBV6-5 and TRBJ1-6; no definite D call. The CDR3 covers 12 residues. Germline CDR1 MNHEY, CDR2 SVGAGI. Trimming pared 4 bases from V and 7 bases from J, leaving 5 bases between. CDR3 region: CASSSLNSPLHF. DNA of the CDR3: TGTGCCAGCAGTTCCCTAAATTCACCCCTCCACTTT.

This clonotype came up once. CDR3 bases: TGCGCCAGCAGTCTGTCCAGGGAGCGCTACTCCTACAATGAGCAGTTCTTC. Translating it yields CASSLSRERYSYNEQFF. This chain links TRBV4-1 with TRBJ2-1; either TRBD1 or TRBD2 may fit D (5 bases each). V was pared by 6 bases and J by 0 bases, with 18 bases between. The germline V gene encodes CDR1 MGHRA and CDR2 YSYEKL. This CDR3 spans 17 amino acids.

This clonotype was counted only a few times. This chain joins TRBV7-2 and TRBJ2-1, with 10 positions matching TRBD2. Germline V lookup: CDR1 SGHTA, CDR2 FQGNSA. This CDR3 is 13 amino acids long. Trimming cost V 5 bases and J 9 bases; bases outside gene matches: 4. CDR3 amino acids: CASSSGRAGEQFF. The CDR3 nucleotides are TGTGCCAGCAGCAGCGGGAGGGCCGGTGAGCAGTTCTTC.

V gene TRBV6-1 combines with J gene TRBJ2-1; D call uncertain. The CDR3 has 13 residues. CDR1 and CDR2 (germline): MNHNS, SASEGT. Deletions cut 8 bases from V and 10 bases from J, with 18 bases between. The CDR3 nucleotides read TGTGCCAGCGGAAGCCGGGCCACCTACGAGCAGTTCTTC. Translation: CASGSRATYEQFF.

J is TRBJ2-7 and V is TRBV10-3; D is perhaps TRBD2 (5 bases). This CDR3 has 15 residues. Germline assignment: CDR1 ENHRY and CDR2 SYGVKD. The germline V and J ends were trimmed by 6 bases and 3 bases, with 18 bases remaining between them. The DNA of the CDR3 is TGTGCCATCAGAAGCAATACCGGGGTCCTCTACGAGCAGTACTTC. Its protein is CAIRSNTGVLYEQYF.

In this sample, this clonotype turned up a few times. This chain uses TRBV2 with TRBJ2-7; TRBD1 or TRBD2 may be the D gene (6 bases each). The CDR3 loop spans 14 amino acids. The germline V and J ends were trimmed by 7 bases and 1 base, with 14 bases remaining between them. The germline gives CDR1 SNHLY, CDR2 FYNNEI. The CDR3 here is CASTMEGGSYEQYF. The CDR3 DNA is TGTGCCAGCACCATGGAAGGGGGGTCCTACGAGCAGTACTTC.

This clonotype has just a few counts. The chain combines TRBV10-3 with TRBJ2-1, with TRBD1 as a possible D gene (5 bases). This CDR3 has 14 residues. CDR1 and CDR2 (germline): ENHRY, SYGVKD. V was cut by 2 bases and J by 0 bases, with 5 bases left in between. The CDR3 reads CAISERGSYNEQFF. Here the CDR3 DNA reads TGTGCCATCAGTGAGAGGGGCTCCTACAATGAGCAGTTCTTC.

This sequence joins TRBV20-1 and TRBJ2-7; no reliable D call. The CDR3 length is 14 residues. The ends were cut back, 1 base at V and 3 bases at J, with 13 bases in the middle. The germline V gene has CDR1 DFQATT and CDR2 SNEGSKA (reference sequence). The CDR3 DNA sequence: TGCAGTGCTAGAGGCGCAGCTAGAATCTACGAGCAGTACTTC. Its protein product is CSARGAARIYEQYF.

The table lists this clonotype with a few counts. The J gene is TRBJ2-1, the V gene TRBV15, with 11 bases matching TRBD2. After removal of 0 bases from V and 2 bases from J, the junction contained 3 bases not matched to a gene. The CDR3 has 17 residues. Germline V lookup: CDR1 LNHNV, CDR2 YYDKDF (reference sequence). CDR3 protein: CATSRELAGVTYNEQFF. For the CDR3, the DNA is TGTGCCACCAGCAGAGAACTAGCGGGAGTGACCTACAATGAGCAGTTCTTC.

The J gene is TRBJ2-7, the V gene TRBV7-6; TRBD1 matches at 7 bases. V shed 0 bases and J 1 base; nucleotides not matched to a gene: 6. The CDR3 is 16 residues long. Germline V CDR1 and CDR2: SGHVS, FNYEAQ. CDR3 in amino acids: CASSLALTGFSYEQYF. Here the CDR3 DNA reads TGTGCCAGCAGCTTAGCCCTGACAGGGTTTTCCTACGAGCAGTACTTC.

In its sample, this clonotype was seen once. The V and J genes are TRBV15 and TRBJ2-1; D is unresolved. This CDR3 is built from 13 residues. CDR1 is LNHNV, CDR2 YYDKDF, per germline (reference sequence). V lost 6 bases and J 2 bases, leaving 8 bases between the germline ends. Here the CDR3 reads CATRPLTYNEQFF. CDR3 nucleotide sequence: TGTGCCACCAGGCCTCTAACCTACAATGAGCAGTTCTTC.

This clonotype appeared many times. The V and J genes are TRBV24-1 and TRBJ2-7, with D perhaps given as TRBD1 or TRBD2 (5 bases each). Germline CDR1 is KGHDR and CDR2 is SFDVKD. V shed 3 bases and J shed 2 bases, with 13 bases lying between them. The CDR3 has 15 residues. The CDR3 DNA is TGTGCCACCAGTGATGGGACCCTGAGCCCCTACGAGCAGTACTTC. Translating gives CATSDGTLSPYEQYF.

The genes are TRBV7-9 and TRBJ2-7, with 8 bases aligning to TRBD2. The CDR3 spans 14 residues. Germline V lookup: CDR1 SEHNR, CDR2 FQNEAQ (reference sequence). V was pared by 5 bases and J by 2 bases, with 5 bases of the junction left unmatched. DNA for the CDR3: TGTGCCAGCAGCCCCGGGAGGGTCCCCTACGAGCAGTACTTC. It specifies CASSPGRVPYEQYF.

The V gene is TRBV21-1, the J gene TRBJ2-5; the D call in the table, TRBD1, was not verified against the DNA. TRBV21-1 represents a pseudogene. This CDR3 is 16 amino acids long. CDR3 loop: CASSKGHRVFGETQYF. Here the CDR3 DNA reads TGTGCCAGCAGCAAAGGTCACAGGGTGTTTGGAGAGACCCAGTACTTC.